The clone carrying this T cell receptor (beta chain) is a singleton in its sample. The data originate from a study of blood T cell repertoires in COVID-19. Study at large: Acute and convalescent COVID-19 specimens originated in the United States, Italy and Spain. Sources were T cells, B-cell-depleted T cells, or PBMCs; the material itself was cDNA or gDNA.

Authors' data handling: How many nucleated cells were present was estimated from reference gene primer amplification. Using immunoSEQ multiplex PCR, the repertoire was profiled, and TCRdb retains in-frame clones only, with some absent. V, J and clone size derive from that table, while D and trimming were established from the DNA sequence. Here the sample spans fewer than 250,000 clones, around 89% being singletons. This sequence originates from a man aged 65-85 years with acute or convalescent COVID-19. The sample consisted of peripheral blood.

DNA of the CDR3: TGTGCCTGGAGGTACTCGGGACAGGCCTATAATTCACCCCTCCACTTT. This translates into CAWRYSGQAYNSPLHF. The V call is TRBV30, the J call TRBJ1-6; 8 bases agree with TRBD1. This CDR3 region has 16 residues. The V and J ends lost 3 bases and 2 bases, in that order; junction bases with no gene match: 6. Germline CDR1 GTSNPN, CDR2 SVGIG (reference sequence).